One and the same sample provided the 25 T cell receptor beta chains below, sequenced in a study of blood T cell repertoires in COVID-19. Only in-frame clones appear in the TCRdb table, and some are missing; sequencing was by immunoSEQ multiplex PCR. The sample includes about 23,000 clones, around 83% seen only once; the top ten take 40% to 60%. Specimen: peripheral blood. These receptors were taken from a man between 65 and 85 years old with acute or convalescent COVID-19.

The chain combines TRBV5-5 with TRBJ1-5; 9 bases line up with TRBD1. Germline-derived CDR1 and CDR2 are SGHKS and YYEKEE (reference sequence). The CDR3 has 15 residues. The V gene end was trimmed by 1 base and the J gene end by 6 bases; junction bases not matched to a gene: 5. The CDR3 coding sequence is TGTGCCAGCAGCTTGTCCGGGACAGGGTTTCAGCCCCAGCATTTT. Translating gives CASSLSGTGFQPQHF.

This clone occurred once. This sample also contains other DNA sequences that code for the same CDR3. CDR3 sequence (DNA): TGTGCCAGCAGCCCCGGGACTAGCGGATACAATGAGCAGTTCTTC. Translating gives CASSPGTSGYNEQFF. J is TRBJ2-1 and V is TRBV7-3; TRBD2 aligns across 11 bases. The CDR3 has 15 residues. J was trimmed by 4 bases and V by 5 bases; bases with no gene match: 4. CDR1 is SGHTA and CDR2 is FQGTGA in the germline V gene.

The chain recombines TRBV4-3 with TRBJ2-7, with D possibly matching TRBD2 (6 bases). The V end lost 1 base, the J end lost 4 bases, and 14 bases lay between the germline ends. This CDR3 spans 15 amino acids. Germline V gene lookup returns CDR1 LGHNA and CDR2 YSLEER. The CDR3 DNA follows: TGCGCCAGCAGCCAAGGCATTAGCGGCCAATACGAGCAGTACTTC. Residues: CASSQGISGQYEQYF.

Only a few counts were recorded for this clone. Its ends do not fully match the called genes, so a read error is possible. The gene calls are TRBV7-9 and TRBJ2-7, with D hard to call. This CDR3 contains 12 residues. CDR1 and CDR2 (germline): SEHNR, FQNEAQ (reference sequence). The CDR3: CASSFSSYEQYF. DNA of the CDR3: TGTGCCAGCAGCTTCTCCTCCTATGAGCAGTACTTC.

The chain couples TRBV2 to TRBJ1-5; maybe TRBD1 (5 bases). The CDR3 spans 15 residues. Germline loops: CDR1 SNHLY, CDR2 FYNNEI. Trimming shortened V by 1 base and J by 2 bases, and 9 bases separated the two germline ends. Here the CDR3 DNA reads TGTGCCAGCAGTGAAGGCGGGGCGGGCAATCAGCCCCAGCATTTT. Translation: CASSEGGAGNQPQHF.

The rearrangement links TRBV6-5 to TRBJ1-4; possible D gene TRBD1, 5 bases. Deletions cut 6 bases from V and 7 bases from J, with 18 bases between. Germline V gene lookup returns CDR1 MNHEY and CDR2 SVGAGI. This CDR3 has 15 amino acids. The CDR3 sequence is CASRLGGASGEKLFF. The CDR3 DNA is TGTGCCAGCAGATTGGGAGGGGCAAGTGGTGAAAAACTGTTTTTT.

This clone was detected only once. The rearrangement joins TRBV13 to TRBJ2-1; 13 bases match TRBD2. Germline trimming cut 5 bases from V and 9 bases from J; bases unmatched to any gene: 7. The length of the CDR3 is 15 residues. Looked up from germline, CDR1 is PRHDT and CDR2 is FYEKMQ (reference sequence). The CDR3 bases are TGTGCCAGCAGCCTGGGACTAGCGGGAAGAGGTGAGCAGTTCTTC. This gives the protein CASSLGLAGRGEQFF.

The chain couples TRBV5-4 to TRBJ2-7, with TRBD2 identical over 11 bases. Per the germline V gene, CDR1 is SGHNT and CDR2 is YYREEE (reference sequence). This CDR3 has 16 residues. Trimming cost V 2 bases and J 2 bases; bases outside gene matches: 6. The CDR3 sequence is CASSFTSGSVTYEQYF. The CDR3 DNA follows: TGTGCCAGCAGCTTTACTAGCGGGAGTGTCACCTACGAGCAGTACTTC.

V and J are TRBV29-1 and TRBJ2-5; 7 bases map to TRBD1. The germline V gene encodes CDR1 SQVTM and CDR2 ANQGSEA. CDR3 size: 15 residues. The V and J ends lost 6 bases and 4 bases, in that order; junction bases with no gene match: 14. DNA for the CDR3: TGCAGCGTAGCCCCGGGAACAGGGGTTTTAGAGACCCAGTACTTC. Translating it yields CSVAPGTGVLETQYF. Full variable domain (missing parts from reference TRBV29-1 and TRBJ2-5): SAVISQKPSRDICQRGTSLTIQCQVDSQVTMMFWYRQQPGQSLTLIATANQGSEATYESGFVIDKFPISRPNLTFSTLTVSNMSPEDSSIYLCSVAPGTGVLETQYFGPGTRLLVL.

CDR3 sequence reads: CASSSGRLHTDTQYF. The DNA for the CDR3 is TGTGCCAGCAGCTCGGGTCGGCTTCACACAGATACGCAGTATTTT. The chain has TRBV7-9 and TRBJ2-3, with no clear D. With 4 bases removed from V and 2 bases from J, the gap between germline ends came to 13 bases. Looked up from germline, CDR1 is SEHNR and CDR2 is FQNEAQ (reference sequence). This CDR3 has 15 residues.

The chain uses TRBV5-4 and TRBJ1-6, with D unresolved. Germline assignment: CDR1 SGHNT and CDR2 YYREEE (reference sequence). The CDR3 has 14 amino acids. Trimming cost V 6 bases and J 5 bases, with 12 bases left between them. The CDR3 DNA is TGTGCCAGCACCTCCGGACTGAATAATTCACCCCTCCACTTT. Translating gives CASTSGLNNSPLHF.

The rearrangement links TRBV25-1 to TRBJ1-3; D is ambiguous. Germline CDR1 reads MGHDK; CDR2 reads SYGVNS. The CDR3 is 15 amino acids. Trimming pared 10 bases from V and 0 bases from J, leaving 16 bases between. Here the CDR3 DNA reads TGTGCCACGCGTTGGGGAGGCCGCTCTGGAAACACCATATATTTT. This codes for CATRWGGRSGNTIYF. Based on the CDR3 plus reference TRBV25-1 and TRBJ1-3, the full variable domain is EADIYQTPRYLVIGTGKKITLECSQTMGHDKMYWYQQDPGMELHLIHYSYGVNSTEKGDLSSESTVSRIRTEHFPLTLESARPSHTSQYLCATRWGGRSGNTIYFGEGSWLTVV.

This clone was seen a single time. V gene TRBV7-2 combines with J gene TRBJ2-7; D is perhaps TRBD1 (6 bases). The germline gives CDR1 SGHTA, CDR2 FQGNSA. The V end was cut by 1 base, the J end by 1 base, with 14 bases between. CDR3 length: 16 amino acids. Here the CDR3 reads CASSLVPPGQSYEQYF. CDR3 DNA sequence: TGTGCCAGCAGCTTAGTACCACCCGGACAGTCCTACGAGCAGTACTTC.

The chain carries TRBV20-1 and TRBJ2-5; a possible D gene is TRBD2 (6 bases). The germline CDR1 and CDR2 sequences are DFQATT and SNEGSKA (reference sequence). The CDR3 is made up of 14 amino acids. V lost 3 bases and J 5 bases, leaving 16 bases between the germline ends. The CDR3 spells CSASKTPSAETQYF. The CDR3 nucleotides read TGCAGTGCTAGTAAAACCCCTAGCGCGGAGACCCAGTACTTC.

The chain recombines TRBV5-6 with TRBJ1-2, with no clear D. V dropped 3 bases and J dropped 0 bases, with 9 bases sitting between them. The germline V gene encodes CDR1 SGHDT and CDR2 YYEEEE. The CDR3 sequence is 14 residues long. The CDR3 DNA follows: TGTGCCAGCAGCTGGAGGAGAGCTAACTATGGCTACACCTTC. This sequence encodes CASSWRRANYGYTF.

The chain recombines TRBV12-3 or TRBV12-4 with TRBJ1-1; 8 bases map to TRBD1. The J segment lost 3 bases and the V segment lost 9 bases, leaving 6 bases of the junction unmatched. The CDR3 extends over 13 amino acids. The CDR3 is CARPPGGHTEAFF. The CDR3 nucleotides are TGTGCCAGGCCGCCAGGGGGCCACACTGAAGCTTTCTTT.

CDR3: CASSRAGSPQETQYF. The CDR3 bases are TGTGCCAGCAGCCGGGCGGGTAGCCCTCAAGAGACCCAGTACTTC. The V gene is TRBV5-5, the J gene TRBJ2-5; TRBD2 might be the D (5 bases). The CDR3 length is 15 residues. Deletions cut 4 bases from V and 2 bases from J, with 15 bases between. Germline V gene lookup returns CDR1 SGHKS and CDR2 YYEKEE (reference sequence).

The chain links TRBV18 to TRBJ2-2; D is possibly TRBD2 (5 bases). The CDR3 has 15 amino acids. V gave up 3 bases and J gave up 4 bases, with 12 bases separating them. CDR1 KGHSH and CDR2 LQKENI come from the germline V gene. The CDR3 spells CASSPIRGSTGELFF. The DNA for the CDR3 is TGTGCCAGCTCACCTATAAGAGGGTCCACCGGGGAGCTGTTTTTT.

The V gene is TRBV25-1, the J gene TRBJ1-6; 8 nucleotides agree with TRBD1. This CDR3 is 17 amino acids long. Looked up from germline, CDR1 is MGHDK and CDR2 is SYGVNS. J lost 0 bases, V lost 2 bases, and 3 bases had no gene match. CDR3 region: CASSERDRSSYNSPLHF. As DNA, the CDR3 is TGTGCCAGCAGTGAACGGGACAGGAGCTCCTATAATTCACCCCTCCACTTT.

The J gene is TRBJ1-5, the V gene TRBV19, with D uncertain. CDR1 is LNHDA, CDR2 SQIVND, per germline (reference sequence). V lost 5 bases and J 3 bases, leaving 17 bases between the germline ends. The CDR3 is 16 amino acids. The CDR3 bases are TGTGCCAGTAGTCCCCCCCCGGGAGGAGTCAATCAGCCCCAGCATTTT. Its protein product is CASSPPPGGVNQPQHF. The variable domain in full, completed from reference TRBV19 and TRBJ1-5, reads DGGITQSPKYLFRKEGQNVTLSCEQNLNHDAMYWYRQDPGQGLRLIYYSQIVNDFQKGDIAEGYSVSREKKESFPLTVTSAQKNPTAFYLCASSPPPGGVNQPQHFGDGTRLSIL.

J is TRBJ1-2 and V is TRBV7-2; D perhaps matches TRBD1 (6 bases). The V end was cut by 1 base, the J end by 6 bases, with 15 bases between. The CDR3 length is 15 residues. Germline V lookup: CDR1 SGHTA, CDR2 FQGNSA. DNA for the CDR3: TGTGCCAGCAGCTTAGTGAGTTCAGGGGATAATGGCTACACCTTC. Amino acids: CASSLVSSGDNGYTF.

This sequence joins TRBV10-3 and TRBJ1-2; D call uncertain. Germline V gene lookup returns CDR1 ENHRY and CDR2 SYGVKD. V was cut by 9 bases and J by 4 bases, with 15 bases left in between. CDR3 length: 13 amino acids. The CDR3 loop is CAIRPQAPYGYTF. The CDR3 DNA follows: TGTGCCATTAGACCCCAGGCTCCCTATGGCTACACCTTC.

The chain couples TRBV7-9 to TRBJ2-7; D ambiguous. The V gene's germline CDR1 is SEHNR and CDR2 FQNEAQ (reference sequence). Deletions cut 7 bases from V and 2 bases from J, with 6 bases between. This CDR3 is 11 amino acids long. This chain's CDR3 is CASTPTYEQYF. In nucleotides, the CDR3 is TGTGCCAGCACCCCAACCTACGAGCAGTACTTC.

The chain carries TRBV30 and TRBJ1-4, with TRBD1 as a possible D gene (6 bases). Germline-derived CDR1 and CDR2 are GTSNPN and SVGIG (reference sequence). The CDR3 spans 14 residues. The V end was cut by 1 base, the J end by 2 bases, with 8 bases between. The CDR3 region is CAWSAGATNEKLFF. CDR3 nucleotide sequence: TGTGCCTGGAGTGCAGGGGCGACTAATGAAAAACTGTTTTTT.

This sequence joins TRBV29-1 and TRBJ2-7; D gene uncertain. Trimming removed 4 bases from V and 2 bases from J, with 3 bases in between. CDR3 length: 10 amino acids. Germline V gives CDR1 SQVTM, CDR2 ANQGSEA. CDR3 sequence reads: CSVVTYEQYF. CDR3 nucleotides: TGCAGCGTTGTTACCTACGAGCAGTACTTC.